This T cell receptor beta chain is drawn from a study of cytomegalovirus exposure and HLA in healthy donors. This clone was observed a single time. V trimming: 0 bases; J trimming: 0 bases; junction bases outside the gene matches: 1. Germline V gene lookup returns CDR1 MGHRA and CDR2 YSYEKL. CDR3 length: 16 residues. PCR used 60 Vbeta primers and 13 Jbeta primers. Repertoires were generated with immunoSEQ multiplex PCR, while TCRdb's copy carries only in-frame clones and drops some. Here the sample spans about 190,000 clones, roughly 83% being singletons. The source of this sequence is a boy aged 2-15 years in good health and CMV-seronegative. Sequencing was carried out using PBMCs. The chain is built from TRBV4-1 and TRBJ2-1; 8 bases are shared with TRBD2. CDR3 DNA sequence: TGCGCCAGCAGCCAAGATGGGACTAGCTCCTACAATGAGCAGTTCTTC. Translation gives CASSQDGTSSYNEQFF.